A selection of T cell receptor beta chains follows, all from one sample in a study of blood T cells in healthy people across ages. TCRdb recomputed calls from the 5' RACE reads with MiXCR, one row per CDR3 protein. This table has about 680,000 distinct CDR3 sequences, about half appearing once. The material sequenced was blood. These receptor sequences come from a woman aged 60 to 75 in good health. CDR3s include the opening cysteine and the closing phenylalanine or tryptophan. Fields, in order: V gene, D gene, J gene, clone size, CDR3 DNA, CDR3 protein. A D gene is named only where the DNA matches it firmly. For some rows the clone size is stated as once, few or many, or as a class when expanded; others skip it.

v_gene: TRBV5-6; d_gene: TRBD1; j_gene: TRBJ2-1; abundance: few; CDR3nt: TGTGCCAGCAGCGGGGGGACAGGGGGGAATCTAAGAAATGAGCAGTTCTTC; CDR3aa: CASSGGTGGNLRNEQFF
v_gene: TRBV7-9; d_gene: .; j_gene: TRBJ1-1; abundance: once; CDR3nt: TGTGCCAGCAGCTTAGGCCTACAGGGTCAAGCTTTCTTT; CDR3aa: CASSLGLQGQAFF
v_gene: TRBV7-2; d_gene: .; j_gene: TRBJ2-7; abundance: many; CDR3nt: TGTGCCAGCAGCTTCGGTCAGGGGTCTTTCGAGCAGTACTTC; CDR3aa: CASSFGQGSFEQYF
v_gene: TRBV20-1; d_gene: .; j_gene: TRBJ1-1; abundance: .; CDR3nt: TGCAGTGCTAGAGCATTTGGGTTGGGACGGACTGAAGCTTTCTTT; CDR3aa: CSARAFGLGRTEAFF
v_gene: TRBV20-1; d_gene: .; j_gene: TRBJ2-7; abundance: .; CDR3nt: TGCAGTGCTAGCTCTAGCTACTCCTACGAGCAGTACTTC; CDR3aa: CSASSSYSYEQYF
v_gene: TRBV29-1; d_gene: TRBD1; j_gene: TRBJ2-3; abundance: .; CDR3nt: TGCAGCGTTTCAGGACAGGTAGATACGCAGTATTTT; CDR3aa: CSVSGQVDTQYF
v_gene: TRBV27; d_gene: .; j_gene: TRBJ1-2; abundance: .; CDR3nt: TGTGCCAGCAGTCTCCTGGACAGTACCAGCGGCTACACCTTC; CDR3aa: CASSLLDSTSGYTF
v_gene: TRBV7-9; d_gene: TRBD2; j_gene: TRBJ2-3; abundance: .; CDR3nt: TGTGCCAGCAGCTTAGCGCTGAGCGGGAGGGGCAGCACAGATACGCAGTATTTT; CDR3aa: CASSLALSGRGSTDTQYF
v_gene: TRBV20-1; d_gene: TRBD1; j_gene: TRBJ2-7; abundance: few; CDR3nt: TGCAGTACTAGGGGGGGGACAGGGGATTACGAGCAGTACTTC; CDR3aa: CSTRGGTGDYEQYF
v_gene: TRBV7-2; d_gene: .; j_gene: TRBJ1-5; abundance: .; CDR3nt: TGTGCCAGCAGCTCGAACCGGATTCAGCCCCAGCATTTT; CDR3aa: CASSSNRIQPQHF
v_gene: TRBV18; d_gene: TRBD1; j_gene: TRBJ2-1; abundance: few; CDR3nt: TGTGCCAGCTCACCACAGGGGGCCCATGAGCAGTTCTTC; CDR3aa: CASSPQGAHEQFF
v_gene: TRBV5-8; d_gene: .; j_gene: TRBJ2-5; abundance: .; CDR3nt: TGTGCCAGCGGATCTAGAGGCTCGCAAGAGACCCAGTACTTC; CDR3aa: CASGSRGSQETQYF
v_gene: TRBV20-1; d_gene: TRBD2; j_gene: TRBJ2-7; abundance: few; CDR3nt: TGCAGTGCTAGACCGGGACTAGCGAGGAGCTCCTACGAGCAGTACTTC; CDR3aa: CSARPGLARSSYEQYF
v_gene: TRBV7-2; d_gene: TRBD1; j_gene: TRBJ2-5; abundance: few; CDR3nt: TGTGCCAGCAGCACGGACAGGGAAGGACGACAAGAGACCCAGTACTTC; CDR3aa: CASSTDREGRQETQYF
v_gene: TRBV12-3/TRBV12-4; d_gene: .; j_gene: TRBJ2-2; abundance: .; CDR3nt: TGTGCCAGCAAGGGGGGCCGGGGCACCGGGGAGCTGTTTTTT; CDR3aa: CASKGGRGTGELFF
v_gene: TRBV12-3/TRBV12-4; d_gene: .; j_gene: TRBJ1-2; abundance: .; CDR3nt: .; CDR3aa: CASSSSDSMGGYTF
v_gene: TRBV4-2; d_gene: TRBD1; j_gene: TRBJ1-2; abundance: few; CDR3nt: TGTGCCACCGGACCCCCAGGGGGGACAGCCCTGGCGGGCTACACCTTC; CDR3aa: CATGPPGGTALAGYTF
v_gene: TRBV7-9; d_gene: .; j_gene: TRBJ2-3; abundance: .; CDR3nt: TGTGCCAGCAGCTTAGTTGAGGCAGAAACGCAGTATTTT; CDR3aa: CASSLVEAETQYF
v_gene: TRBV20-1; d_gene: .; j_gene: TRBJ2-7; abundance: few; CDR3nt: TGCAGTGCTACCGGGACGGCCTACGAGCAGTACTTC; CDR3aa: CSATGTAYEQYF
v_gene: TRBV27; d_gene: TRBD1; j_gene: TRBJ2-1; abundance: .; CDR3nt: TGTGCCAGCAGTTTTAGGGTATCCGGGACAGGTACTTACAATGAGCAGTTCTTC; CDR3aa: CASSFRVSGTGTYNEQFF
v_gene: TRBV3-1; d_gene: .; j_gene: TRBJ2-4; abundance: .; CDR3nt: TGTGCCAGCAGCCCCGGTGTAAACATTCAGTACTTC; CDR3aa: CASSPGVNIQYF
v_gene: TRBV5-6; d_gene: .; j_gene: TRBJ1-1; abundance: .; CDR3nt: TGTGCCAGCAGCCGCAGGACCGAAAGGATGAACACTGAAGCTTTCTTT; CDR3aa: CASSRRTERMNTEAFF
v_gene: TRBV29-1; d_gene: .; j_gene: TRBJ2-3; abundance: .; CDR3nt: TGCAGCGTTGGTGGCCAAGGGGAGGAGAGCACAGATACGCAGTATTTT; CDR3aa: CSVGGQGEESTDTQYF
v_gene: TRBV28; d_gene: .; j_gene: TRBJ1-5; abundance: once; CDR3nt: TGTGCCAGCAGTTCCGGGTTGGGCAGCAATCAGCCCCAGCATTTT; CDR3aa: CASSSGLGSNQPQHF
v_gene: TRBV12-3/TRBV12-4; d_gene: .; j_gene: TRBJ2-4; abundance: few; CDR3nt: TGTGCCAGCAGTCCAAGTGACATTCAGTACTTC; CDR3aa: CASSPSDIQYF
v_gene: TRBV27; d_gene: TRBD1; j_gene: TRBJ2-7; abundance: .; CDR3nt: TGTGCCAGCAGCCCATGGACAGGGCCCAACGAGCAGTACTTC; CDR3aa: CASSPWTGPNEQYF
v_gene: TRBV7-2; d_gene: TRBD1; j_gene: TRBJ2-7; abundance: .; CDR3nt: TGCGCCAGCAGCCTAAACAGGGGGCTCAGCGAGCAGTACTTC; CDR3aa: CASSLNRGLSEQYF
v_gene: TRBV11-2; d_gene: .; j_gene: TRBJ1-1; abundance: .; CDR3nt: TGTGCCAGCAGCTTAGTGGCGGTCCCGAACACTGAAGCTTTCTTT; CDR3aa: CASSLVAVPNTEAFF
v_gene: TRBV6-6; d_gene: .; j_gene: TRBJ1-1; abundance: once; CDR3nt: TGTGCCAGCAGTTACCAGCCGAACACTGAAGCTTTCTTT; CDR3aa: CASSYQPNTEAFF
v_gene: TRBV7-2; d_gene: TRBD1; j_gene: TRBJ2-7; abundance: .; CDR3nt: TGTGCCGGCAGCTTACAGGGGCAGGGGGCCTACGAGCAGTACTTC; CDR3aa: CAGSLQGQGAYEQYF
v_gene: TRBV27; d_gene: .; j_gene: TRBJ2-1; abundance: .; CDR3nt: TGTGCCAGCAGTTTAGAACGGTTCTACAATGAGCAGTTCTTC; CDR3aa: CASSLERFYNEQFF
v_gene: TRBV20-1; d_gene: .; j_gene: TRBJ2-1; abundance: .; CDR3nt: TGCAGTGCTAGAGACCCCCGACTCAGCACTACTTACAATGAGCAGTTCTTC; CDR3aa: CSARDPRLSTTYNEQFF
v_gene: TRBV4-3; d_gene: .; j_gene: TRBJ2-4; abundance: .; CDR3nt: TGCGCCAGCAGCCAAGATCCGCTAGCGAACATTCAGTACTTC; CDR3aa: CASSQDPLANIQYF
v_gene: TRBV6-2/TRBV6-3; d_gene: .; j_gene: TRBJ2-7; abundance: few; CDR3nt: TGTGCCAGCTCGGATAGGAGGGGCACCTACGAGCAGTACTTC; CDR3aa: CASSDRRGTYEQYF
v_gene: TRBV20-1; d_gene: .; j_gene: TRBJ1-4; abundance: .; CDR3nt: TGCAGTGTCTCGGACGGTGAAAAACTGTTTTTT; CDR3aa: CSVSDGEKLFF
v_gene: TRBV2; d_gene: TRBD1; j_gene: TRBJ1-2; abundance: .; CDR3nt: TGTGCCAGAGGGACAGTAGGTATAGGCTACACCTTC; CDR3aa: CARGTVGIGYTF
v_gene: TRBV30; d_gene: .; j_gene: TRBJ1-2; abundance: .; CDR3nt: TGTGCCTGGTGGGCCGGCAGCTATGGCTACACCTTC; CDR3aa: CAWWAGSYGYTF
v_gene: TRBV29-1; d_gene: .; j_gene: TRBJ2-3; abundance: .; CDR3nt: TGCAGCGTTCGGATTCAGAGCACAGATACGCAGTATTTT; CDR3aa: CSVRIQSTDTQYF
v_gene: TRBV27; d_gene: TRBD2; j_gene: TRBJ2-5; abundance: .; CDR3nt: TGTGCCAGCAGTTCCGGACTAGCGGGTAGGGTAGAGACCCAGTACTTC; CDR3aa: CASSSGLAGRVETQYF
v_gene: TRBV28; d_gene: .; j_gene: TRBJ2-7; abundance: .; CDR3nt: TGTGCCAGCAGTTTCTCCGGCAGGGTGGACGAGCAGTACTTC; CDR3aa: CASSFSGRVDEQYF
v_gene: TRBV6-5; d_gene: .; j_gene: TRBJ2-3; abundance: .; CDR3nt: TGTGCCAGCAGTTACTCCTGGGACACCTTCACAGATACGCAGTATTTT; CDR3aa: CASSYSWDTFTDTQYF
v_gene: TRBV7-8; d_gene: .; j_gene: TRBJ1-1; abundance: .; CDR3nt: TGTGCCAGCAGCCTCGGACGGAAGAACACTGAAGCTTTCTTT; CDR3aa: CASSLGRKNTEAFF
v_gene: TRBV12-3/TRBV12-4; d_gene: .; j_gene: TRBJ1-2; abundance: .; CDR3nt: TGTGCCAGCAGACCGACAGAGAGCTATGGCTACACCTTC; CDR3aa: CASRPTESYGYTF
v_gene: TRBV7-2; d_gene: TRBD1; j_gene: TRBJ1-2; abundance: .; CDR3nt: TGTGCCAGCAGCCTCGCAGGGGGCACCTATGGCTACACCTTC; CDR3aa: CASSLAGGTYGYTF
v_gene: TRBV21-1; d_gene: .; j_gene: TRBJ1-6; abundance: .; CDR3nt: TGTGCCAGCAGCAAAGAGTTGAATTCACCCCTCCACTTT; CDR3aa: CASSKELNSPLHF